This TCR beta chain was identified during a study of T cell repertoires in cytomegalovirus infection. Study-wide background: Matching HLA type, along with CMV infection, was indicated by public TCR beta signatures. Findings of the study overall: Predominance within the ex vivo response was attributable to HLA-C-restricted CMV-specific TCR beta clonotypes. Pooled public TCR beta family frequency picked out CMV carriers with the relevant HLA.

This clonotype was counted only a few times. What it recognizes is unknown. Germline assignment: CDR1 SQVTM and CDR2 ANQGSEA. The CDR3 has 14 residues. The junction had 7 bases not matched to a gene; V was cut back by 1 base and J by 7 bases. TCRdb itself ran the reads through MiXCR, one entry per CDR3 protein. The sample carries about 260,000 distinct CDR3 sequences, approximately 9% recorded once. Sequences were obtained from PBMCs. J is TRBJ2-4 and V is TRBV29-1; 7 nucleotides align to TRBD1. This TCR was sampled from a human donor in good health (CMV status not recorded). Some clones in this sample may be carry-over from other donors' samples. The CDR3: CSVEGRTGVNIQYF. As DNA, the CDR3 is TGCAGCGTTGAAGGAAGAACAGGGGTGAACATTCAGTACTTC.